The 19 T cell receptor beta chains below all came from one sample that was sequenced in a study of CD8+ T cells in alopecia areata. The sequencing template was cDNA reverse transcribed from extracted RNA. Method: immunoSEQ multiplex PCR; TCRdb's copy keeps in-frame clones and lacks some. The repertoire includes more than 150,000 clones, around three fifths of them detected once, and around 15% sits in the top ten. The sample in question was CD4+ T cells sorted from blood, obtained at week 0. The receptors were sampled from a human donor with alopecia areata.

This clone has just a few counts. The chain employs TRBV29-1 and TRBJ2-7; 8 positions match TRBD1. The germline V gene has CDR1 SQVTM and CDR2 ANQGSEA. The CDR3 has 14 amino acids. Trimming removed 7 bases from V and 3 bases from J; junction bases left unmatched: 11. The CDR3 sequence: CSATGDRTGYEQYF. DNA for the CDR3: TGCAGCGCTACCGGGGACAGGACGGGCTACGAGCAGTACTTC.

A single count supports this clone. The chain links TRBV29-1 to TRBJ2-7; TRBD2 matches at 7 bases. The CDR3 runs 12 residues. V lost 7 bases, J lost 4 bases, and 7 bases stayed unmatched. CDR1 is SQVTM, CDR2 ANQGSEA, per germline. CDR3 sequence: CSADVGGYEQYF. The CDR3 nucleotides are TGCAGCGCCGATGTGGGGGGGTACGAGCAGTACTTC.

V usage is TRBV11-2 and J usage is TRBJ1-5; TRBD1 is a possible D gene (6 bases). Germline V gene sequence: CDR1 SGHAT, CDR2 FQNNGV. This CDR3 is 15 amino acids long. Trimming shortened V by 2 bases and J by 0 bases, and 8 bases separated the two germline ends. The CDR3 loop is CASSLQGHSNQPQHF. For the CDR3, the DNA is TGTGCCAGCAGCTTACAGGGGCATAGCAATCAGCCCCAGCATTTT.

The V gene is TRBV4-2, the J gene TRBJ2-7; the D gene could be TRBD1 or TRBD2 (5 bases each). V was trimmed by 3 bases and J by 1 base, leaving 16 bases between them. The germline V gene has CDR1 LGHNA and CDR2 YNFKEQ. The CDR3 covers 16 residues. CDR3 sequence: CASSHHGADPSYEQYF. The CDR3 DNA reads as TGTGCCAGCAGCCACCACGGGGCCGACCCTTCCTACGAGCAGTACTTC.

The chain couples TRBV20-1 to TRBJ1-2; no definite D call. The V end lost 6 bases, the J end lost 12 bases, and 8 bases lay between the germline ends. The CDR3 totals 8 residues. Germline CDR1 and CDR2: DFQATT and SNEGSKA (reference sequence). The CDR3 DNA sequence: TGCAGTGCCCCCAGGCACACCTTC. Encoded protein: CSAPRHTF.

The CDR3 DNA reads TGCAGCGTTGATGCGCAGGGGGTCTATGGCTACACCTTC. Residues: CSVDAQGVYGYTF. This chain uses TRBV29-1 with TRBJ1-2; 7 bases match TRBD1. Per the germline V gene, CDR1 is SQVTM and CDR2 is ANQGSEA. CDR3 length: 13 amino acids. Unmatched junction bases numbered 5, after V lost 3 bases and J lost 4 bases.

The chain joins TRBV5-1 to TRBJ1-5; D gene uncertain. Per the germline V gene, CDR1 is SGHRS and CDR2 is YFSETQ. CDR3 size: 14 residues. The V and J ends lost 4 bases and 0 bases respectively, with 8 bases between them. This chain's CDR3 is CASSADPSNQPQHF. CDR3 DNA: TGCGCCAGCAGCGCCGACCCTAGCAATCAGCCCCAGCATTTT.

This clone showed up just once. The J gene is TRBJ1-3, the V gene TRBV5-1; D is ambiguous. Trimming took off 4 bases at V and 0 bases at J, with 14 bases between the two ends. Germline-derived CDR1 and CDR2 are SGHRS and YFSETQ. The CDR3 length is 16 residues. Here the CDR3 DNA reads TGCGCCAGCAGCCCGTCGACCGGGAGCTCTGGAAACACCATATATTTT. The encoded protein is CASSPSTGSSGNTIYF. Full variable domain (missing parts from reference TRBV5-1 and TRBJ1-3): KAGVTQTPRYLIKTRGQQVTLSCSPISGHRSVSWYQQTPGQGLQFLFEYFSETQRNKGNFPGRFSGRQFSNSRSEMNVSTLELGDSALYLCASSPSTGSSGNTIYFGEGSWLTVV.

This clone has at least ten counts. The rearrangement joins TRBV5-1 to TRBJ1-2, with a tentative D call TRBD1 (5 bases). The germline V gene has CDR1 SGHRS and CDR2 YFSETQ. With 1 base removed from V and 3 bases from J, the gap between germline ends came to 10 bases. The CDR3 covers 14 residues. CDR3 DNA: TGCGCCAGCAGCTTGAGTCAGGGACACTATGGCTACACCTTC. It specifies CASSLSQGHYGYTF.

The CDR3: CSVEVRGLNTEAFF. CDR3 nucleotide sequence: TGCAGCGTTGAAGTTAGGGGACTGAACACTGAAGCTTTCTTT. The chain is built from TRBV29-1 and TRBJ1-1; tentative D call: TRBD1 (5 bases). The ends were cut back, 1 base at V and 0 bases at J, with 9 bases in the middle. CDR3 length: 14 amino acids. Germline CDR1 is SQVTM and CDR2 is ANQGSEA.

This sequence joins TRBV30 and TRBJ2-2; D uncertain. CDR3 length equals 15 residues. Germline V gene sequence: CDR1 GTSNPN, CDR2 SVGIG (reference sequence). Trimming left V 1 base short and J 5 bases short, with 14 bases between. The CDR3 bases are TGTGCCTGGAGTGGCCGGATCTGGGGTACCGGGGAGCTGTTTTTT. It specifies CAWSGRIWGTGELFF.

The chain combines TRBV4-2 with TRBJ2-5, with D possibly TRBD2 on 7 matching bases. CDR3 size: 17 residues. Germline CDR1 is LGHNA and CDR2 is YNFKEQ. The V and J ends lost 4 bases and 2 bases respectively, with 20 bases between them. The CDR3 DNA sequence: TGTGCCAGCAGCCCTTGGGGAGGGGGAGCGGGGCAAGAGACCCAGTACTTC. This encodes CASSPWGGGAGQETQYF.

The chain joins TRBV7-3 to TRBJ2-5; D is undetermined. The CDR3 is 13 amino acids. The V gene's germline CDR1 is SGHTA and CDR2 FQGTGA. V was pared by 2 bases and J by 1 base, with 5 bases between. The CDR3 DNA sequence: TGTGCCAGCAGCTTATCGTCCCAAGAGACCCAGTACTTC. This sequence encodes CASSLSSQETQYF.

CDR3 DNA sequence: TGCAGCGTGGGCCGGACAGCTAAAGCTTTCTTT. This codes for CSVGRTAKAFF. The rearrangement uses TRBV29-1 and TRBJ1-1; TRBD1 might be the D (6 bases). Germline CDR1 SQVTM, CDR2 ANQGSEA. The CDR3 is 11 amino acids. Trimming stripped 6 bases from V and 9 bases from J, with 14 bases between.

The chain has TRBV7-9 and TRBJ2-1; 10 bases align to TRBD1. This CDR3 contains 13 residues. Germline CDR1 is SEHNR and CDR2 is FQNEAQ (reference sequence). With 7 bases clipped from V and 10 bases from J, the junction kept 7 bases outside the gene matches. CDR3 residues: CASTSGTGVEQFF. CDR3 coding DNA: TGTGCCAGCACCTCCGGGACAGGGGTCGAGCAGTTCTTC.

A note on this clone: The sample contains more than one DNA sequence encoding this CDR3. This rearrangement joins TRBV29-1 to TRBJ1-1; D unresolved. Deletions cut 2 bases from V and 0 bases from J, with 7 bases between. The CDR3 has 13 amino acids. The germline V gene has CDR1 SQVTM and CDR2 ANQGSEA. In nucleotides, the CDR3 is TGCAGCGTTGAACGGCACCTGAACACTGAAGCTTTCTTT. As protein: CSVERHLNTEAFF. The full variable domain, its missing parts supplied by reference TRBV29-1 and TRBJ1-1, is SAVISQKPSRDICQRGTSLTIQCQVDSQVTMMFWYRQQPGQSLTLIATANQGSEATYESGFVIDKFPISRPNLTFSTLTVSNMSPEDSSIYLCSVERHLNTEAFFGQGTRLTVV.

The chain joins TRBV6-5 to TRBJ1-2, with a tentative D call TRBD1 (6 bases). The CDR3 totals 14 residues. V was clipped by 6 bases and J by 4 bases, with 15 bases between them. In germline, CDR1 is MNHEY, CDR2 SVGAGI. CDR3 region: CASSQTGAGYGYTF. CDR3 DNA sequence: TGTGCCAGCAGCCAGACGGGGGCGGGCTATGGCTACACCTTC.

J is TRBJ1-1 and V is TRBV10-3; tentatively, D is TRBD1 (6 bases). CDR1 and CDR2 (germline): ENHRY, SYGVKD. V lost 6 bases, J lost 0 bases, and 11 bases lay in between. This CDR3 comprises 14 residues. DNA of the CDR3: TGTGCCATCAGGGGGGGACAATTGAACACTGAAGCTTTCTTT. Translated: CAIRGGQLNTEAFF.

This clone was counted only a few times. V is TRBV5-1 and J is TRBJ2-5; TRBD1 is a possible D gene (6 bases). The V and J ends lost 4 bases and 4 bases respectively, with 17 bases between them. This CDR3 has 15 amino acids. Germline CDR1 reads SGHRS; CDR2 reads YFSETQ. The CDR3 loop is CASSTSGAWGETQYF. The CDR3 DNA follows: TGCGCCAGCAGCACCTCAGGGGCGTGGGGAGAGACCCAGTACTTC.